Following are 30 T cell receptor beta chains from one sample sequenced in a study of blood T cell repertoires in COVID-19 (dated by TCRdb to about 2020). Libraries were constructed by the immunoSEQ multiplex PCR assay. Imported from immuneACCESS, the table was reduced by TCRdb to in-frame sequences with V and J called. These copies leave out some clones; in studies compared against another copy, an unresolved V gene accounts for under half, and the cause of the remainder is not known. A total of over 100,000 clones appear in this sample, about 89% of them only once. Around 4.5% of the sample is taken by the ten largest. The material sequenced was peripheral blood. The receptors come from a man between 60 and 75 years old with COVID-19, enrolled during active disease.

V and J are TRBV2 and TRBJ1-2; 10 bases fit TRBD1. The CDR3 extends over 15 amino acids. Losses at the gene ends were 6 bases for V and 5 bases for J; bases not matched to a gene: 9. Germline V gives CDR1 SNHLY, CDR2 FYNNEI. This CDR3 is CASSPTGGDVYGYTF. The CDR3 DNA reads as TGTGCCAGCAGCCCGACAGGGGGCGATGTGTATGGCTACACCTTC. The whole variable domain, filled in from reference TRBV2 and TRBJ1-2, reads EPEVTQTPSHQVTQMGQEVILRCVPISNHLYFYWYRQILGQKVEFLVSFYNNEISEKSEIFDDQFSVERPDGSNFTLKIRSTKLEDSAMYFCASSPTGGDVYGYTFGSGTRLTVV.

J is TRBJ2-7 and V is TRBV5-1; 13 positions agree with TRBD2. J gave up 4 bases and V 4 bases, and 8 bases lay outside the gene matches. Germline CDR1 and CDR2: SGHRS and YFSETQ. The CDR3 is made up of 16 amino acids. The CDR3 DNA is TGCGCCAGCAGCCCCGGACTAGCGGGGGCCCCGTACGAGCAGTACTTC. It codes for CASSPGLAGAPYEQYF. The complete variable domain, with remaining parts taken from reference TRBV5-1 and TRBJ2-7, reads KAGVTQTPRYLIKTRGQQVTLSCSPISGHRSVSWYQQTPGQGLQFLFEYFSETQRNKGNFPGRFSGRQFSNSRSEMNVSTLELGDSALYLCASSPGLAGAPYEQYFGPGTRLTVT.

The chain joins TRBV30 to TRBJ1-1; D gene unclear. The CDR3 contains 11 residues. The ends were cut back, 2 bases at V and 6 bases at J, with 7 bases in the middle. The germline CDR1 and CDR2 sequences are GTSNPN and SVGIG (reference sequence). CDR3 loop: CAWSPVPEAFF. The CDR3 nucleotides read TGTGCCTGGAGTCCTGTCCCTGAAGCTTTCTTT.

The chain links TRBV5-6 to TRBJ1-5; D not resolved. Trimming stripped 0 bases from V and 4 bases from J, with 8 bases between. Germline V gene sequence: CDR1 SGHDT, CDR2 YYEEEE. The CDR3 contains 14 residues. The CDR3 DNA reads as TGTGCCAGCAGCTTGGCCGCGGGTAATCAGCCCCAGCATTTT. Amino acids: CASSLAAGNQPQHF.

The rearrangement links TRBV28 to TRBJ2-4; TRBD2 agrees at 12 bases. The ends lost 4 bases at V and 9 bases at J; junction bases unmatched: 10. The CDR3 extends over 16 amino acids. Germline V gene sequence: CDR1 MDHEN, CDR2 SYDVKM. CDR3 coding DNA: TGTGCCAGCAGTTCCCAGACTAGCGGGGGCCAGGCCATTCAGTACTTC. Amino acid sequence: CASSSQTSGGQAIQYF.

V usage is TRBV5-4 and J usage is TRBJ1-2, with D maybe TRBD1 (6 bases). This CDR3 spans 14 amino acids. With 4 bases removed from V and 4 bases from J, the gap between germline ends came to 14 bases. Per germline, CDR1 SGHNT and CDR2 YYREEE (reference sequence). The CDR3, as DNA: TGTGCCAGCAGCATAGGACAGAGGTCCTATGGCTACACCTTC. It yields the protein CASSIGQRSYGYTF.

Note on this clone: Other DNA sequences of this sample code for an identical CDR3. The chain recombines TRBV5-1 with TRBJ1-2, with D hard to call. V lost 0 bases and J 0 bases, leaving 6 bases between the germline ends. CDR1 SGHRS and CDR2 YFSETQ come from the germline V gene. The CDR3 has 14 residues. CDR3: CASSLDSSNYGYTF. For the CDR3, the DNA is TGCGCCAGCAGCTTGGACAGCTCTAACTATGGCTACACCTTC.

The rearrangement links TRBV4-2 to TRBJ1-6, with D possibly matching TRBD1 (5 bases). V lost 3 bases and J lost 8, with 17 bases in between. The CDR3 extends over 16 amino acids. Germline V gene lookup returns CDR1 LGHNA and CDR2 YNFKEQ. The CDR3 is CASSHSNQGGDSPLHF. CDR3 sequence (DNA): TGTGCCAGCAGCCACTCAAATCAGGGAGGGGATTCACCCCTCCACTTT.

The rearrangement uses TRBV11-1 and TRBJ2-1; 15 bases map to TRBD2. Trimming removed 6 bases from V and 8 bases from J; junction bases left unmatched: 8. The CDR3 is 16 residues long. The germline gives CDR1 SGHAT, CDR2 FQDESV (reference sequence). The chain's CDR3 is CASSLRTSGGDDEQFF. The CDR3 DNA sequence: TGTGCCAGCAGTTTGCGGACTAGCGGGGGGGACGATGAGCAGTTCTTC.

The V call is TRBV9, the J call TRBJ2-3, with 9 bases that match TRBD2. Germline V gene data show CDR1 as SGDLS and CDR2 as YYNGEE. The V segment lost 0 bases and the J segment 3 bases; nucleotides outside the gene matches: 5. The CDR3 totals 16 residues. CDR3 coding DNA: TGTGCCAGCAGCGTAGGTTCCAGCGGGAGGACAGATACGCAGTATTTT. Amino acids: CASSVGSSGRTDTQYF.

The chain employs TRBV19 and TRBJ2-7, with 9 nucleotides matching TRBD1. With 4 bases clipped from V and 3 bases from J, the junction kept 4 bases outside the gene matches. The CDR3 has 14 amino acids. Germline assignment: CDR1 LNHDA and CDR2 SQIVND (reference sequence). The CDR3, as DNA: TGTGCCAGTAGTACCGGGACAGGGTACTACGAGCAGTACTTC. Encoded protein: CASSTGTGYYEQYF.

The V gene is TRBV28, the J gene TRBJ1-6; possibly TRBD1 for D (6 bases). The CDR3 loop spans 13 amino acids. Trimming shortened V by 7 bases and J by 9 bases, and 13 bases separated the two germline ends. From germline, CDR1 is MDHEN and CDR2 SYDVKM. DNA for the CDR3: TGTGCCAGCACCGGACAGTTGGGTTCACCCCTCCACTTT. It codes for CASTGQLGSPLHF.

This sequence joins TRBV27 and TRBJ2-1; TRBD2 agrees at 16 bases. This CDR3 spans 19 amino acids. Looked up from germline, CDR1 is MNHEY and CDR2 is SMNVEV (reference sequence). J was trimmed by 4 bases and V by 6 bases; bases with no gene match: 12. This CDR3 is CASRPDAGLAGGSYNEQFF. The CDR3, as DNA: TGTGCCAGCAGACCTGATGCGGGACTAGCGGGGGGGAGTTACAATGAGCAGTTCTTC.

The CDR3 DNA sequence: TGTGCCAGCAGCTCGACAGGGGGCATCAAGGAAAAACTGTTTTTT. This sequence encodes CASSSTGGIKEKLFF. The V and J genes are TRBV7-8 and TRBJ1-4; TRBD1 matches at 10 bases. With 4 bases clipped from V and 8 bases from J, the junction kept 7 bases outside the gene matches. CDR1 is SGHVS and CDR2 is FQNEAQ in the germline V gene. CDR3 length: 15 amino acids.

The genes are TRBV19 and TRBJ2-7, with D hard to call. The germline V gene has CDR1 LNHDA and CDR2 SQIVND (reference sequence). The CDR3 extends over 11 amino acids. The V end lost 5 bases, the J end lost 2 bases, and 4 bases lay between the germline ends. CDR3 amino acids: CASSFAYEQYF. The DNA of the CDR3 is TGTGCCAGTAGTTTCGCCTACGAGCAGTACTTC.

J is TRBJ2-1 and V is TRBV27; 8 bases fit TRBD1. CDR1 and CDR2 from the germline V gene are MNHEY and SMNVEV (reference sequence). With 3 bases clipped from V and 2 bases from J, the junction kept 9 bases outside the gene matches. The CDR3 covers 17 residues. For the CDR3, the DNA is TGTGCCAGCAGTTTTATCCCTACAGGGGGACCCTACAATGAGCAGTTCTTC. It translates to CASSFIPTGGPYNEQFF.

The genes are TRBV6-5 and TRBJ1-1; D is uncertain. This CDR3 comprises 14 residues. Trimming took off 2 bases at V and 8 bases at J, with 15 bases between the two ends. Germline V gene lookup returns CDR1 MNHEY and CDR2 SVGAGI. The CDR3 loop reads CASSYQRGRAEAFF. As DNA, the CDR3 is TGTGCCAGCAGTTACCAACGGGGTAGGGCGGAAGCTTTCTTT.

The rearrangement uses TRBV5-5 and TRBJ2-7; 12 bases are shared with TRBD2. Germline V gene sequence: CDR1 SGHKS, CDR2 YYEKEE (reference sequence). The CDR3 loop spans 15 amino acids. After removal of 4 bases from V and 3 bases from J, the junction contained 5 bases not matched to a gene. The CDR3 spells CASSKLAGGHYEQYF. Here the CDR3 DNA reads TGTGCCAGCAGCAAACTAGCGGGGGGCCACTACGAGCAGTACTTC.

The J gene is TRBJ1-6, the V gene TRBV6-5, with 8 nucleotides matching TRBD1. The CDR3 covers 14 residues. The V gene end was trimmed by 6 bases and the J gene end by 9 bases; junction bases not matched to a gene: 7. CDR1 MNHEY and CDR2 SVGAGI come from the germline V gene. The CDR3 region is CASSSTGDRSPLHF. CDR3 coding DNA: TGTGCCAGCAGCTCGACAGGGGATCGTTCACCCCTCCACTTT.

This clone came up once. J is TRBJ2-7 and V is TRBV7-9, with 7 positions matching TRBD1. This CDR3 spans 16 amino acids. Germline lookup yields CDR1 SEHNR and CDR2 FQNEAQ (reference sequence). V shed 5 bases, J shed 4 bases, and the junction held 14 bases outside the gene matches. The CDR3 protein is CASSPRGTQVTYEQYF. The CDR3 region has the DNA TGTGCCAGCAGCCCCAGGGGGACACAAGTTACTTACGAGCAGTACTTC.

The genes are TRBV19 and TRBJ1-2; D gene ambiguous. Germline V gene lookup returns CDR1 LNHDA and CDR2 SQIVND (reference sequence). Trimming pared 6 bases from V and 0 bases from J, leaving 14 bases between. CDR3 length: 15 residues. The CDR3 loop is CASSVSSRANYGYTF. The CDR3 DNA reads TGTGCCAGTAGCGTCTCCTCTCGGGCTAACTATGGCTACACCTTC.

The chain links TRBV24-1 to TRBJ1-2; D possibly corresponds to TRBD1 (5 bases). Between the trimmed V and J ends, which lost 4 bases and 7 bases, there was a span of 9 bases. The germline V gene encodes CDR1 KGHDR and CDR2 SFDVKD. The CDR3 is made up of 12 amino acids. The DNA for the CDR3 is TGTGCCACCAGTGAGGGACTACGTGGCTACACCTTC. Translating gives CATSEGLRGYTF.

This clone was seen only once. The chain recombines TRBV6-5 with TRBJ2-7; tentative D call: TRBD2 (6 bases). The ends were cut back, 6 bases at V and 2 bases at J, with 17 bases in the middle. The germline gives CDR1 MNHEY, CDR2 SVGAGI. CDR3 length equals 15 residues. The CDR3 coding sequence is TGTGCCAGCAGAGAGAGACTGTCGGGGGCCTACGAGCAGTACTTC. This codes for CASRERLSGAYEQYF.

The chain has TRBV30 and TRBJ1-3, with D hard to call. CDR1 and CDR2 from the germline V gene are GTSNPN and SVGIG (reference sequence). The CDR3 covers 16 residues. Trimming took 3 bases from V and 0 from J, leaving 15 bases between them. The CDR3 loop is CAWRGRLGLSGNTIYF. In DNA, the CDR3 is TGTGCCTGGAGGGGGAGATTGGGCCTCTCTGGAAACACCATATATTTT.

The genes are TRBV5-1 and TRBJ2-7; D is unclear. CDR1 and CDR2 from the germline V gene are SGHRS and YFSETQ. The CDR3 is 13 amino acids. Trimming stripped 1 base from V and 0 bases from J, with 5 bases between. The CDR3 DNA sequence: TGCGCCAGCAGCTTGTACATCTCCTACGAGCAGTACTTC. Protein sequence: CASSLYISYEQYF.

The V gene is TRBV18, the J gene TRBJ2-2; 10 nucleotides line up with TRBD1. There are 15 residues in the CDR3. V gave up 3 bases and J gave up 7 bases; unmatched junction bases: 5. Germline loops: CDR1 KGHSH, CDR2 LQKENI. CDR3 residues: CASSPGTGALGELFF. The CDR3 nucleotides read TGTGCCAGCTCACCCGGGACAGGGGCGCTCGGGGAGCTGTTTTTT.

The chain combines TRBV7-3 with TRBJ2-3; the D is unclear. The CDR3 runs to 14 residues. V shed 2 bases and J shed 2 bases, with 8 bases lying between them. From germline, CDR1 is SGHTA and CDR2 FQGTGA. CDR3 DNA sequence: TGTGCCAGCAGCTTATCTGGCAACACAGATACGCAGTATTTT. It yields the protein CASSLSGNTDTQYF.

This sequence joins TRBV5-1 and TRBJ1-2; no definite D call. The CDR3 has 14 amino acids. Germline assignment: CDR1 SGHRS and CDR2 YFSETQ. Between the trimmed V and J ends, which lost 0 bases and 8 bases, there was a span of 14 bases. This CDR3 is CASSLGRGISGYTF. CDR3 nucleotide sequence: TGCGCCAGCAGCTTGGGCCGGGGAATAAGCGGCTACACCTTC.

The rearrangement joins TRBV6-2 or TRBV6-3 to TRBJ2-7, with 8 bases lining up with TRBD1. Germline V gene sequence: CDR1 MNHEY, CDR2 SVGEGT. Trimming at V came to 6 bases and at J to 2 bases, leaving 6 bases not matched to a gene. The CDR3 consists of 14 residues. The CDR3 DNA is TGTGCCAGCAGCCCGACAGGGGCTCCCTACGAGCAGTACTTC. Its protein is CASSPTGAPYEQYF.

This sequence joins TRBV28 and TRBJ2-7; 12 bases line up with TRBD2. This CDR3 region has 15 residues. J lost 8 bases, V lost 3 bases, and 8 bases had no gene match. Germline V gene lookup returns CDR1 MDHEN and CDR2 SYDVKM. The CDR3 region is CASSFPSGGAEKQYF. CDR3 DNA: TGTGCCAGCAGTTTCCCTAGCGGGGGGGCTGAGAAGCAGTACTTC.